This T cell receptor (beta chain) was recovered during a study of blood T cell repertoires in COVID-19. Study summary: Sites in the United States, Italy and Spain provided acute and convalescent COVID-19 samples. The cDNA or gDNA used as material had been derived from T cells, B-cell-depleted T cells, or PBMCs.

Source study methods: Reference gene primers were amplified, and this amplification served to estimate nucleated cell counts. Clones were sequenced by immunoSEQ multiplex PCR, and TCRdb holds only the in-frame ones, with some missing. V and J calls and clone size are as listed in that table; D and trimming were resolved from the DNA. In the table there are about 270,000 clones, approximately 81% of which are singletons. The TCR was taken from a woman aged 18-29 years with acute or convalescent COVID-19. The sample taken for sequencing was peripheral blood.

In nucleotides, the CDR3 is TGTGCCAGCAGTGAACCAGGGTCTGGAAACACCATATATTTT. It yields the protein CASSEPGSGNTIYF. The chain uses TRBV25-1 and TRBJ1-3; D is possibly TRBD1 (5 bases). Trimming removed 2 bases at V and 1 base at J, with 6 bases between. The CDR3 has 14 amino acids. Germline V gene sequence: CDR1 MGHDK, CDR2 SYGVNS.